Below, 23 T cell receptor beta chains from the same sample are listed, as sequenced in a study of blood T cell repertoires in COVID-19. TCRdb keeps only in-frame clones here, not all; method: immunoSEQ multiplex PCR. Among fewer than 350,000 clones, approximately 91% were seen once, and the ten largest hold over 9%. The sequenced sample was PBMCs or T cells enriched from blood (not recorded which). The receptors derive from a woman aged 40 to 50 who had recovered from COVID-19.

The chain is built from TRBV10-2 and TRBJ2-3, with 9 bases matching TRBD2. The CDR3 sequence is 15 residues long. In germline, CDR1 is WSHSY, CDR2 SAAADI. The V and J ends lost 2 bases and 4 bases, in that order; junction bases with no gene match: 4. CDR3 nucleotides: TGCGCCAGCAGTGAGAATGGCGGGGGGGCAGATACGCAGTATTTT. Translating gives CASSENGGGADTQYF.

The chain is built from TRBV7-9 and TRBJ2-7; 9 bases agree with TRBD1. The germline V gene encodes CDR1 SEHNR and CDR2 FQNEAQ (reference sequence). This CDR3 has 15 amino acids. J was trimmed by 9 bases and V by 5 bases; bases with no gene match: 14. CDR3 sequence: CASSISGTGFSGQYF. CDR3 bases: TGTGCCAGCAGCATTTCCGGGACAGGGTTTTCTGGGCAGTACTTC.

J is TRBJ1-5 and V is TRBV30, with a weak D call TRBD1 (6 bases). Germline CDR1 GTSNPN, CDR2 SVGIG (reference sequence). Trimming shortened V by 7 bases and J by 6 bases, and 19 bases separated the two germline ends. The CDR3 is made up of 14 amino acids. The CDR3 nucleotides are TGTGCCTTGGGCGGGGGGCCTATCCTTCAGCCCCAGCATTTT. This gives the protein CALGGGPILQPQHF.

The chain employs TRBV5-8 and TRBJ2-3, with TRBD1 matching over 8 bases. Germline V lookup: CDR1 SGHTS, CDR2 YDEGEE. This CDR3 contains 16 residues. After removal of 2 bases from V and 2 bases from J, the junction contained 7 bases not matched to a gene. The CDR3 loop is CASSFRQGSITDTQYF. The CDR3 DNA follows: TGTGCCAGCAGCTTCCGACAGGGGAGTATCACAGATACGCAGTATTTT.

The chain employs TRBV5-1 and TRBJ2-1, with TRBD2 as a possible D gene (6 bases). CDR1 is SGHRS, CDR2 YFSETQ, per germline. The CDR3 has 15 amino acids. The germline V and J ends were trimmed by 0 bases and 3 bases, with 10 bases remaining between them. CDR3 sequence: CASSLVLSGYNEQFF. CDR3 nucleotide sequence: TGCGCCAGCAGCTTGGTTCTTAGCGGCTACAATGAGCAGTTCTTC.

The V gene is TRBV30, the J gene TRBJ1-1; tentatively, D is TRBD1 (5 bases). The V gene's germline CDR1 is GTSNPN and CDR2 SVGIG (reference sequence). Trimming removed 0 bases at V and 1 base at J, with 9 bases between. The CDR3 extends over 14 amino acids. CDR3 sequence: CAWSVGERNTEAFF. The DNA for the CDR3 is TGTGCCTGGAGTGTAGGGGAAAGGAACACTGAAGCTTTCTTT.

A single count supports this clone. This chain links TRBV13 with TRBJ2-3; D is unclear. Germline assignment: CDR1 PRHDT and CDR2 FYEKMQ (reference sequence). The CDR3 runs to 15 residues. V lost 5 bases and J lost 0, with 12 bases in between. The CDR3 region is CASSNTGSSTDTQYF. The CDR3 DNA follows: TGTGCCAGCAGCAATACGGGTTCTAGCACAGATACGCAGTATTTT. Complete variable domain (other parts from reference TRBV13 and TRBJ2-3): AAGVIQSPRHLIKEKRETATLKCYPIPRHDTVYWYQQGPGQDPQFLISFYEKMQSDKGSIPDRFSAQQFSDYHSELNMSSLELGDSALYFCASSNTGSSTDTQYFGPGTRLTVL.

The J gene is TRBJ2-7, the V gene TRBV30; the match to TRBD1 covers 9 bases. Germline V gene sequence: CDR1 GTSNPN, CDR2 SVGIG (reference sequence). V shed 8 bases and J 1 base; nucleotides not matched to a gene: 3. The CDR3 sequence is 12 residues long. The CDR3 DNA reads TGTGCCCGCGGGACAGGGTCCTACGAGCAGTACTTC. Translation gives CARGTGSYEQYF.

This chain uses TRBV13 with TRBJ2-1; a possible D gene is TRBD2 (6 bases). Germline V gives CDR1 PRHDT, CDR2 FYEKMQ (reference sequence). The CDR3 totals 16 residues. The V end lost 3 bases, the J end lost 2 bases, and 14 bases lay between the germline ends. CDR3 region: CASSLRLALPYNEQFF. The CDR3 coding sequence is TGTGCCAGCAGCTTGCGGCTAGCGCTCCCCTACAATGAGCAGTTCTTC.

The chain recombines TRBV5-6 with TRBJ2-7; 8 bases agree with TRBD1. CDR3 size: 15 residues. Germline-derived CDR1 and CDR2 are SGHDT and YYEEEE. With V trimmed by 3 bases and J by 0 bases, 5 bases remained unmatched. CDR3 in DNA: TGTGCCAGCAGCTGGACAGGGACCAGCTCCTACGAGCAGTACTTC. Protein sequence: CASSWTGTSSYEQYF.

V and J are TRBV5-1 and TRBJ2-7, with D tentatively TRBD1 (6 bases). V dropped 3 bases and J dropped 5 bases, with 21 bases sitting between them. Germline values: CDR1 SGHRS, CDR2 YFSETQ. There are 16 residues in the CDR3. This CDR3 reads CASSYAPGQGPHEQYF. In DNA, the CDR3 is TGCGCCAGCAGCTATGCACCGGGACAAGGTCCCCACGAGCAGTACTTC.

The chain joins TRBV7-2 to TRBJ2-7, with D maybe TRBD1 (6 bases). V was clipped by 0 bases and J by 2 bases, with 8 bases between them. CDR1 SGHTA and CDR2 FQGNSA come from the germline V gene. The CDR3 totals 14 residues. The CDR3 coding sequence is TGTGCCAGCAGCTTAGCGTGGGGGCCCTACGAGCAGTACTTC. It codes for CASSLAWGPYEQYF.

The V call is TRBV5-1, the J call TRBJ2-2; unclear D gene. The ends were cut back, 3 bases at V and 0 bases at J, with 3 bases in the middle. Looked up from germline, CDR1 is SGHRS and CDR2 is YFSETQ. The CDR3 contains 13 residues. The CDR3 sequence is CASSSANTGELFF. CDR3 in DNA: TGCGCCAGCAGCTCCGCGAACACCGGGGAGCTGTTTTTT.

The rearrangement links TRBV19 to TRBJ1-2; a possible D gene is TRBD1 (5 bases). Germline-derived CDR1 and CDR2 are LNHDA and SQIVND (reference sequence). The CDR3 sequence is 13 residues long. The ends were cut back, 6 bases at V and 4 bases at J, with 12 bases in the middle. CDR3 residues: CASRRDRAYGYTF. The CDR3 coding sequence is TGTGCCAGTAGGAGAGACAGAGCCTATGGCTACACCTTC.

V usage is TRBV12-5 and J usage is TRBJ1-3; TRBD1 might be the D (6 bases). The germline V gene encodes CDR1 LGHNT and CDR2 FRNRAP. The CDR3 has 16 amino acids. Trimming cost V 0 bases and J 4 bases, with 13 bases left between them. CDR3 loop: CASGLVEGGSGNTIYF. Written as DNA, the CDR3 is TGTGCTAGTGGTTTGGTAGAAGGGGGATCCGGAAACACCATATATTTT.

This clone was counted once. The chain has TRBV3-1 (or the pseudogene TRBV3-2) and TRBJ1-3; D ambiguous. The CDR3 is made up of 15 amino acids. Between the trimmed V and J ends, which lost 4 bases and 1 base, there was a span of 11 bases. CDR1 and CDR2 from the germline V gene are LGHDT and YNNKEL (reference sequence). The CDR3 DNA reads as TGTGCCAGCAGCCCACCAGGTTATTCTGGAAACACCATATATTTT. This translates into CASSPPGYSGNTIYF.

Written as DNA, the CDR3 is TGTGCCAGCAGGGTATTTGGGACAGGGGCCTCTGGGGCCAACGTCCTGACTTTC. Amino acid sequence: CASRVFGTGASGANVLTF. V usage is TRBV27 and J usage is TRBJ2-6, with 10 positions matching TRBD1. Germline assignment: CDR1 MNHEY and CDR2 SMNVEV (reference sequence). This CDR3 contains 18 residues. The ends lost 6 bases at V and 0 bases at J; junction bases unmatched: 8.

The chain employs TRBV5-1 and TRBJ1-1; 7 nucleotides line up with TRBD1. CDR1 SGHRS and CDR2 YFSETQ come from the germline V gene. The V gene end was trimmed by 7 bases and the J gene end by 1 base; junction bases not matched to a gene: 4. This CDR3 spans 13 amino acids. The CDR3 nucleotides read TGCGCCAGCGTCGGGACAGCGAACACTGAAGCTTTCTTT. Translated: CASVGTANTEAFF.

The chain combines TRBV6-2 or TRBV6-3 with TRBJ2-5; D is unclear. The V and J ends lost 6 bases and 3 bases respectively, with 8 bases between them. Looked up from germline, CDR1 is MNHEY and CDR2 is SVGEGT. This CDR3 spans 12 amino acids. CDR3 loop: CASSREKETQYF. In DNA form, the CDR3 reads TGTGCCAGCAGCAGAGAAAAAGAGACCCAGTACTTC.

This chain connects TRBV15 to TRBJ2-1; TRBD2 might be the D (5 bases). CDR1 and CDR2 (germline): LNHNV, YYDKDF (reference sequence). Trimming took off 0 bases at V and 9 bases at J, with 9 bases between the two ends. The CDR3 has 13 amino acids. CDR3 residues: CATSRDLAGEQFF. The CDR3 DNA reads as TGTGCCACCAGCAGAGATCTAGCTGGTGAGCAGTTCTTC.

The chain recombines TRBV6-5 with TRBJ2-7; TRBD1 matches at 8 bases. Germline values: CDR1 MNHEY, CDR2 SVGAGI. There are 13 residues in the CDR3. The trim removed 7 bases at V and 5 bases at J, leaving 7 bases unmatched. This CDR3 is CASTRQGSHEQYF. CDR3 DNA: TGTGCCAGCACAAGACAGGGGAGCCACGAGCAGTACTTC.

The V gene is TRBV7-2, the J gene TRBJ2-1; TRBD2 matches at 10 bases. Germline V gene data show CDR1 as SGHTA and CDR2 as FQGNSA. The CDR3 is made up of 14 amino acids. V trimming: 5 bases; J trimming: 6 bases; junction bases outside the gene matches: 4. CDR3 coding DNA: TGTGCCAGCAGCAGCGGGAGGGCCCTCAATGAGCAGTTCTTC. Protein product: CASSSGRALNEQFF.

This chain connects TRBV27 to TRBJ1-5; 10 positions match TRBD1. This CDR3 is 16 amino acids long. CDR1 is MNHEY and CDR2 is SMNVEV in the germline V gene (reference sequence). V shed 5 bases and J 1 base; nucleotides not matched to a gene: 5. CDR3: CASSPRQGASNQPQHF. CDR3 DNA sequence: TGTGCCAGCAGTCCCCGACAGGGGGCCAGCAATCAGCCCCAGCATTTT.